Included here is one TCR beta chain sequence, with context. This entry comes from a study of blood T cell repertoires in COVID-19. About the research overall: Sample material is recorded as cDNA or gDNA derived from T cells, B-cell-depleted T cells, or PBMCs.

Within 2 weeks before study entry, exposed participants met a COVID-19 case. How the authors handled the data: Reference gene primer amplification gave estimated nucleated cell counts. Sequencing was performed with immunoSEQ multiplex PCR; in TCRdb, only in-frame clones are kept and a portion is missing. That table supplies the V and J calls and clone size; D and trimming were determined from the DNA. The table records 200,000 to 250,000 clones, around 90% of them present only once. Germline CDR1 and CDR2: KGHSH and LQKENI. The V end lost 1 base, the J end lost 5 bases, and 11 bases lay between the germline ends. The CDR3 runs 14 residues.

This sequence joins TRBV18 and TRBJ1-1; the D is unclear. The source material was PBMCs or T cells enriched from blood (not recorded which). This sequence was found in a man aged 30-40 years who had been exposed to COVID-19. CDR3 protein: CASSPRLSPTEAFF. Written as DNA, the CDR3 is TGTGCCAGCTCACCACGACTAAGTCCAACTGAAGCTTTCTTT.